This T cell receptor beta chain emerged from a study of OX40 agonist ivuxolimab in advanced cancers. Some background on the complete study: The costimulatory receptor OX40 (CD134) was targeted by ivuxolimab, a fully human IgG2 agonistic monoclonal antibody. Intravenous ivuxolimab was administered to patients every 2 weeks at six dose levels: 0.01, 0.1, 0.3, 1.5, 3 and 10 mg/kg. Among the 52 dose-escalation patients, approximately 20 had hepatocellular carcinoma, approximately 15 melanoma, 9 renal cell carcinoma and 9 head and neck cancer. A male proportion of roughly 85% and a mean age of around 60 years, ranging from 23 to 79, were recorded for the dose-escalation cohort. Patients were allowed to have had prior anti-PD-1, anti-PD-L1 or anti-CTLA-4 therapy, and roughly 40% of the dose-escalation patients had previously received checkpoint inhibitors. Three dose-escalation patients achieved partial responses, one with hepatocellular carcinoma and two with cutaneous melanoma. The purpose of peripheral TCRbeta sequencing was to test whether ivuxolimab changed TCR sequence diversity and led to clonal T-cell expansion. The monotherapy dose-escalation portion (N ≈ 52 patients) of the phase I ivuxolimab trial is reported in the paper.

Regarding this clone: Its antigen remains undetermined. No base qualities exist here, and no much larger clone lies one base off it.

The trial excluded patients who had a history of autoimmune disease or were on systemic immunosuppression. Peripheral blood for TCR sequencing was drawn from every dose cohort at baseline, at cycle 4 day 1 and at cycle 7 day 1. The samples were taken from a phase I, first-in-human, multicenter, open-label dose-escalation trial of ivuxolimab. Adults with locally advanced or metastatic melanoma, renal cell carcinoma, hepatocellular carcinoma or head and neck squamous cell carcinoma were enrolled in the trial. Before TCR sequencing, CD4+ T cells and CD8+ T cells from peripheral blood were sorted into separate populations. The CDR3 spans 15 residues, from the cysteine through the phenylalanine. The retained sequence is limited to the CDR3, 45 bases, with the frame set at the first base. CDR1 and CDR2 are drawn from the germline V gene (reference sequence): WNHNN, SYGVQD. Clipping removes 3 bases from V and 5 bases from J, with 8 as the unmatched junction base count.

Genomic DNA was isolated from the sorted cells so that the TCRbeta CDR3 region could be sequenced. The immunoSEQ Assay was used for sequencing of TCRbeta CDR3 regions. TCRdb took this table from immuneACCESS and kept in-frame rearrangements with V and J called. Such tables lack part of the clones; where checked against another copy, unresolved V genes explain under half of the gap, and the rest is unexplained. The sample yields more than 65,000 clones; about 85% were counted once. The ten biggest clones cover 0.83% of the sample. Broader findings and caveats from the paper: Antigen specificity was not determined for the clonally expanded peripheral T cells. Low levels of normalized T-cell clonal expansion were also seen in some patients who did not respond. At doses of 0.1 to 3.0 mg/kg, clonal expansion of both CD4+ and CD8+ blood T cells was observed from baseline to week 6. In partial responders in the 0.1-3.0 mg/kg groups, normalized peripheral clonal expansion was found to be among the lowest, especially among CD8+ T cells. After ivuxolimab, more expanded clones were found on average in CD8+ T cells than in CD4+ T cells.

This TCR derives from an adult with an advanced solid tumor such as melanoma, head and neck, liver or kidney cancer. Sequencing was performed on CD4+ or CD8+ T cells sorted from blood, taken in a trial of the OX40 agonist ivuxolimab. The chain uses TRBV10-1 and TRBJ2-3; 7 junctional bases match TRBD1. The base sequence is TGCGCCAGCAGTGAAGGGGGCTCAACAGGAGATACGCAGTATTTT. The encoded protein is CASSEGGSTGDTQYF.